This passage covers 16 T cell receptor beta chains from one sample sequenced in a study of blood T cells in healthy people across ages. A sample-barcoded 5' primer and a J-beta primer mix were used in a second PCR of roughly 7 to 11 cycles. Via MiXCR, TCRdb re-called the 5' RACE reads, giving one row per CDR3 protein. This table holds 500,000 to 600,000 distinct CDR3 sequences, roughly 29% found once. Sequenced input: blood. The origin of the receptors is a woman in her seventies in good health.

The chain uses TRBV20-1 and TRBJ2-7; 10 bases align to TRBD2. The CDR3 has 14 amino acids. Germline-derived CDR1 and CDR2 are DFQATT and SNEGSKA (reference sequence). Trimming at V came to 4 bases and at J to 4 bases, leaving 7 bases not matched to a gene. The CDR3 DNA reads TGCAGTGCTATTTCTAGCGGGAGTCATTACGAGCAGTACTTC. Protein: CSAISSGSHYEQYF.

Regarding this clonotype: Germline is not matched at one junction end, which may reflect a read error. This sequence joins TRBV5-1 and TRBJ2-5; tentatively, D is TRBD2 (5 bases). This CDR3 spans 13 amino acids. Germline CDR1 reads SGHRS; CDR2 reads YFSETQ. CDR3 DNA sequence: TGCGCCAGCCAGGAGGACTCCTACAATGAGCAGCTCTTC. Translated, it gives CASQEDSYNEQLF. Filled out from reference TRBV5-1 and TRBJ2-5, the complete variable domain reads KAGVTQTPRYLIKTRGQQVTLSCSPISGHRSVSWYQQTPGQGLQFLFEYFSETQRNKGNFPGRFSGRQFSNSRSEMNVSTLELGDSALYLCASQEDSYNEQLFGPGTRLLVL.

This chain links TRBV7-9 with TRBJ2-5; D is possibly TRBD1 (6 bases). The V end lost 4 bases, the J end lost 4 bases, and 22 bases lay between the germline ends. CDR3 length equals 17 residues. Germline V CDR1 and CDR2: SEHNR, FQNEAQ (reference sequence). The CDR3 protein is CASSSLGQPRDRETQYF. As DNA, the CDR3 is TGTGCCAGCAGCTCCCTAGGACAGCCAAGGGACCGAGAGACCCAGTACTTC. Variable domain in full (rest from reference TRBV7-9 and TRBJ2-5): DTGVSQNPRHKITKRGQNVTFRCDPISEHNRLYWYRQTLGQGPEFLTYFQNEAQLEKSRLLSDRFSAERPKGSFSTLEIQRTEQGDSAMYLCASSSLGQPRDRETQYFGPGTRLLVL.

V gene TRBV19 combines with J gene TRBJ1-1; TRBD1 is a possible D gene (6 bases). Trimming cost V 6 bases and J 7 bases, with 15 bases left between them. This CDR3 has 13 residues. The germline CDR1 and CDR2 sequences are LNHDA and SQIVND (reference sequence). CDR3: CASSEQGRDEAFF. Here the CDR3 DNA reads TGTGCCAGTAGCGAACAGGGCAGAGATGAAGCTTTCTTT. Full variable domain (rest looked up from reference TRBV19 and TRBJ1-1): DGGITQSPKYLFRKEGQNVTLSCEQNLNHDAMYWYRQDPGQGLRLIYYSQIVNDFQKGDIAEGYSVSREKKESFPLTVTSAQKNPTAFYLCASSEQGRDEAFFGQGTRLTVV.

The chain combines TRBV5-5 with TRBJ1-1; D unclear. V was cut by 0 bases and J by 3 bases, with 6 bases left in between. CDR1 SGHKS and CDR2 YYEKEE come from the germline V gene (reference sequence). The CDR3 has 13 residues. CDR3 protein: CASSLAVDTEAFF. CDR3 DNA sequence: TGTGCCAGCAGCTTGGCAGTGGACACTGAAGCTTTCTTT.

The chain carries TRBV6-6 and TRBJ1-4; a weak D match, TRBD1 (5 bases). The CDR3 consists of 15 residues. Looked up from germline, CDR1 is MNHNY and CDR2 is SVGAGI (reference sequence). The V end lost 2 bases, the J end lost 7 bases, and 14 bases lay between the germline ends. This CDR3 is CASSYQGDLGEKLFF. The CDR3 DNA sequence: TGTGCCAGCAGTTACCAGGGAGACTTGGGTGAAAAACTGTTTTTT.

J is TRBJ1-5 and V is TRBV6-2 or TRBV6-3, with 9 bases lining up with TRBD1. The junction had 9 bases not matched to a gene; V was cut back by 5 bases and J by 4 bases. Germline V gene lookup returns CDR1 MNHEY and CDR2 SVGEGT. The CDR3 has 16 residues. CDR3 protein: CASSPTAGQGNQPQHF. In DNA, the CDR3 is TGTGCCAGCAGTCCGACAGCCGGACAGGGGAATCAGCCCCAGCATTTT.

The V call is TRBV7-2, the J call TRBJ2-5, with 8 nucleotides matching TRBD2. Germline trimming cut 3 bases from V and 10 bases from J; bases unmatched to any gene: 4. The germline V gene has CDR1 SGHTA and CDR2 FQGNSA. The CDR3 covers 12 residues. For the CDR3, the DNA is TGTGCCAGCAGCTTGCTGCGGGGGGACCAGTACTTC. It yields the protein CASSLLRGDQYF.

This clonotype was seen at least ten times. The J gene is TRBJ2-3, the V gene TRBV12-3 or TRBV12-4; TRBD2 is a possible D gene (6 bases). The CDR3 runs to 14 residues. Deletions cut 6 bases from V and 6 bases from J, with 16 bases between. The chain's CDR3 is CASSPGGSVDTQYF. Written as DNA, the CDR3 is TGTGCCAGCAGCCCCGGGGGTTCAGTGGATACGCAGTATTTT.

The chain uses TRBV20-1 and TRBJ2-7, with D maybe TRBD2 (5 bases). The CDR3 is 13 residues long. With 3 bases removed from V and 7 bases from J, the gap between germline ends came to 16 bases. Germline V CDR1 and CDR2: DFQATT, SNEGSKA (reference sequence). The CDR3: CSASYARPGEQYF. Written as DNA, the CDR3 is TGCAGTGCTAGTTACGCTAGACCGGGGGAGCAGTACTTC.

CDR3 residues: CSVEAGTSVSYNEQFF. CDR3 nucleotide sequence: TGCAGCGTTGAAGCCGGGACTAGCGTCTCCTACAATGAGCAGTTCTTC. The chain joins TRBV29-1 to TRBJ2-1, with TRBD2 identical over 10 bases. V gave up 1 base and J gave up 0 bases; unmatched junction bases: 3. The germline CDR1 and CDR2 sequences are SQVTM and ANQGSEA. The CDR3 length is 16 residues.

The rearrangement uses TRBV20-1 and TRBJ2-1; 7 nucleotides align to TRBD2. Unmatched junction bases numbered 9, after V lost 4 bases and J lost 12 bases. Germline CDR1 reads DFQATT; CDR2 reads SNEGSKA (reference sequence). The CDR3 contains 12 residues. In DNA form, the CDR3 reads TGCAGTGCTAAGGCGGGGGAAGCTGGGCAGTTCTTC. Translation gives CSAKAGEAGQFF.

There are a few counts of this clonotype. The chain is built from TRBV6-1 and TRBJ2-4, with D perhaps matching TRBD1 (6 bases). CDR1 is MNHNS and CDR2 is SASEGT in the germline V gene. With 5 bases removed from V and 4 bases from J, the gap between germline ends came to 12 bases. This CDR3 spans 14 amino acids. The CDR3 sequence is CASSIRTAKNIQYF. The CDR3 nucleotides read TGTGCCAGCAGTATAAGGACAGCGAAAAACATTCAGTACTTC.

The chain combines TRBV7-9 with TRBJ1-2; 9 nucleotides agree with TRBD1. Trimming cost V 5 bases and J 2 bases; bases outside gene matches: 6. CDR3 length: 15 amino acids. Per the germline V gene, CDR1 is SEHNR and CDR2 is FQNEAQ (reference sequence). CDR3 nucleotides: TGTGCCAGCAGCACTACAGGGGGCATCAACTATGGCTACACCTTC. The encoded protein is CASSTTGGINYGYTF.

The rearrangement uses TRBV18 and TRBJ2-5; maybe TRBD1 (6 bases). Germline lookup yields CDR1 KGHSH and CDR2 LQKENI. The CDR3 has 15 amino acids. Trimming stripped 5 bases from V and 3 bases from J, with 16 bases between. This chain's CDR3 is CASSVTGQLKETQYF. In DNA form, the CDR3 reads TGTGCCAGCTCAGTCACAGGGCAGCTTAAAGAGACCCAGTACTTC.

Only a few counts were recorded for this clonotype. The genes are TRBV10-2 and TRBJ1-5; D is undetermined. The CDR3 runs to 13 residues. Germline loops: CDR1 WSHSY, CDR2 SAAADI. Deletions cut 8 bases from V and 7 bases from J, with 15 bases between. CDR3 residues: CASRGGRMQPQHF. CDR3 coding DNA: TGCGCCAGCCGAGGAGGGCGGATGCAGCCCCAGCATTTT.